The 19 T cell receptor beta chains presented below share a single source sample, sequenced in a study of T cells in Graves' hyperthyroidism and ophthalmopathy. Amplified regions were TCR beta CDR3 sequences from RNA transcripts. TCR CDR3 regions were first amplified by RT-PCR with HTBI primers. TCRdb fed the multiplex PCR reads into MiXCR, producing one record per CDR3 protein. The repertoire holds roughly 290,000 distinct CDR3 sequences, with over 15% as singletons. Sequencing input: blood. These receptors all come from a woman aged 55 to 70 with Graves' ophthalmopathy.

Turning to this clonotype: A junction end diverges from the germline sequence, so it may reflect a read error. The chain carries TRBV20-1 and TRBJ2-7; TRBD2 might be the D (6 bases). The CDR3 length is 16 residues. Germline CDR1 DFQATT, CDR2 SNEGSKA (reference sequence). The CDR3 sequence is CSTRPLSGSPSYEQYF. CDR3 DNA: TGCAGTACTAGACCACTAAGCGGGTCTCCCTCCTACGAGCAGTACTTC.

Details on this clonotype: A much larger clone lies one base from this, so it may be a read error. The chain employs TRBV5-6 and TRBJ2-1; the D gene is possibly TRBD2 (5 bases). There are 12 residues in the CDR3. The V end lost 3 bases, the J end lost 10 bases, and 11 bases lay between the germline ends. Germline V lookup: CDR1 SGHDT, CDR2 YYEEEE. The DNA for the CDR3 is TGTGCCAGCAGCTGGACTGGGAACGAGCAGTTCTTC. Its protein is CASSWTGNEQFF.

Ten or more counts support this clonotype. The chain joins TRBV12-3 or TRBV12-4 to TRBJ2-1; the D gene is possibly TRBD1 (5 bases). This CDR3 has 13 amino acids. V lost 8 bases, J lost 8 bases, and 16 bases lay in between. The DNA of the CDR3 is TGTGCCAGCGCACAGGACCAAGGGGATGAGCAGTTCTTC. Encoded protein: CASAQDQGDEQFF.

This clonotype was detected many times. This chain joins TRBV28 and TRBJ2-5, with D possibly being TRBD2 (5 bases). Trimming pared 1 base from V and 0 bases from J, leaving 9 bases between. Germline loops: CDR1 MDHEN, CDR2 SYDVKM. The CDR3 runs 15 residues. CDR3 in DNA: TGTGCCAGCAGTTTATTGAGCGGAAACCAAGAGACCCAGTACTTC. As protein: CASSLLSGNQETQYF.

The chain couples TRBV7-3 to TRBJ1-5; possible D gene TRBD1, 5 bases. CDR1 is SGHTA, CDR2 FQGTGA, per germline. V was pared by 1 base and J by 9 bases, with 19 bases between. The CDR3 extends over 16 amino acids. The CDR3 region has the DNA TGTGCCAGCAGCTTAAAGAGCAGGGTAAGTTCTCTGCCCCAGCATTTT. Translating it yields CASSLKSRVSSLPQHF.

This clonotype was found a few times. A much larger clone is a single base away; this may be a read error. The gene calls are TRBV6-2 or TRBV6-3 and TRBJ2-1; D is unresolved. This CDR3 contains 12 residues. CDR1 is MNHEY and CDR2 is SVGEGT in the germline V gene. CDR3 sequence: CTSSYLGGQQFF. The CDR3, as DNA: TGTACCAGCAGTTACCTTGGCGGCCAGCAGTTCTTC.

Turning to this clonotype: A much larger clone sits a single nucleotide away, making a read error possible. V is TRBV6-5 and J is TRBJ2-7; D is unclear. The germline gives CDR1 MNHEY, CDR2 SVGAGI. V was trimmed by 0 bases and J by 7 bases, leaving 25 bases between them. The CDR3 is 18 residues long. The CDR3 region is CASSYSLGGGFLSNEQYF. In nucleotides, the CDR3 is TGTGCCAGCAGTTACTCATTGGGTGGTGGGTTCTTAAGCAATGAGCAGTACTTC.

Only a few counts were recorded for this clonotype. The rearrangement joins TRBV6-1 to TRBJ2-3; 10 nucleotides align to TRBD2. The germline CDR1 and CDR2 sequences are MNHNS and SASEGT. Trimming removed 8 bases from V and 8 bases from J; junction bases left unmatched: 10. The CDR3 has 14 amino acids. CDR3 sequence (DNA): TGTGCCAGCTTAGAGAAGCGGGGGGGCACTACGCAGTATTTT. Protein product: CASLEKRGGTTQYF.

A few counts support this clonotype. J is TRBJ2-3 and V is TRBV29-1, with D hard to call. CDR1 is SQVTM and CDR2 is ANQGSEA in the germline V gene. The CDR3 covers 12 residues. V lost 5 bases, J lost 6 bases, and 12 bases lay in between. CDR3 nucleotide sequence: TGCAGCGTTCGGTCCGGTGCTGATACGCAGTATTTT. It encodes CSVRSGADTQYF.

The chain carries TRBV7-3 and TRBJ2-3; 10 positions match TRBD2. The J segment lost 0 bases and the V segment lost 4 bases, leaving 4 bases of the junction unmatched. The CDR3 totals 16 residues. Germline V gene sequence: CDR1 SGHTA, CDR2 FQGTGA. The CDR3 protein is CASSSGTSVSTDTQYF. The CDR3 bases are TGTGCCAGCAGCTCCGGGACTAGCGTAAGCACAGATACGCAGTATTTT.

This clonotype was recorded many times. The chain carries TRBV12-3 or TRBV12-4 and TRBJ2-5; either TRBD1 or TRBD2 may fit D (5 bases each). The CDR3 runs to 14 residues. Trimming stripped 3 bases from V and 7 bases from J, with 15 bases between. The CDR3 sequence is CASSFSGTDGTQYF. For the CDR3, the DNA is TGTGCCAGCAGTTTCTCCGGGACGGACGGGACCCAGTACTTC.

The sample holds many counts of this clonotype. This chain connects TRBV6-1 to TRBJ2-5; unclear D gene. Germline V gene sequence: CDR1 MNHNS, CDR2 SASEGT. The CDR3 totals 13 residues. The V and J ends lost 6 bases and 1 base respectively, with 9 bases between them. The CDR3 reads CASSQNLQETQYF. CDR3 bases: TGTGCCAGCAGCCAAAACCTCCAAGAGACCCAGTACTTC.

The genes are TRBV7-7 and TRBJ2-5; 7 bases line up with TRBD1. The CDR3 has 13 amino acids. Germline CDR1 is SSHAT and CDR2 is FNYEAQ (reference sequence). V lost 5 bases to trimming and J lost 5 bases; unmatched junction nucleotides: 5. The CDR3 loop reads CASSPDRAETQYF. CDR3 nucleotides: TGTGCCAGCAGCCCTGACAGGGCGGAGACCCAGTACTTC. The variable domain in full, completed from reference TRBV7-7 and TRBJ2-5, reads GAGVSQSPRYKVTKRGQDVTLRCDPISSHATLYWYQQALGQGPEFLTYFNYEAQPDKSGLPSDRFSAERPEGSISTLTIQRTEQRDSAMYRCASSPDRAETQYFGPGTRLLVL.

This chain connects TRBV9 to TRBJ2-3; TRBD1 agrees at 11 bases. The V gene end was trimmed by 4 bases and the J gene end by 4 bases; junction bases not matched to a gene: 11. The CDR3 has 17 amino acids. CDR1 and CDR2 from the germline V gene are SGDLS and YYNGEE. CDR3 in amino acids: CASSPNTDRGRADTQYF. The CDR3 DNA reads TGTGCCAGCAGCCCCAACACGGACAGGGGGCGTGCAGATACGCAGTATTTT.

The rearrangement links TRBV12-3 or TRBV12-4 to TRBJ2-1; 7 nucleotides agree with TRBD2. The end of the DNA fits TRBJ2-7 better, so the J call may be wrong. The CDR3 covers 14 residues. CDR3 bases: TGTGCCAGCAGAGTCGGGACTAACTACAATGAGCAGTACTTC. The encoded protein is CASRVGTNYNEQYF.

The V gene is TRBV20-1, the J gene TRBJ2-1; 7 nucleotides match TRBD2. The end of the DNA is better explained by TRBJ2-7, so the J call may be wrong. The V gene's germline CDR1 is DFQATT and CDR2 SNEGSKA (reference sequence). The CDR3 runs to 15 residues. CDR3 residues: CSAKRLGGFYNEQYF. The CDR3 DNA reads as TGCAGTGCCAAGAGGCTCGGGGGGTTCTACAATGAGCAGTACTTC.

In its sample, this clonotype was seen many times. V usage is TRBV11-2 and J usage is TRBJ2-5, with no clear D. V lost 1 base to trimming and J lost 4 bases, with 4 bases between them. CDR3 length: 12 amino acids. Germline CDR1 reads SGHAT; CDR2 reads FQNNGV. CDR3 in amino acids: CASSLARETQYF. The CDR3 coding sequence is TGTGCCAGCAGCTTAGCCCGAGAGACCCAGTACTTC.

This clonotype was detected a few times. The rearrangement links TRBV6-1 to TRBJ2-7; D remains unclear. Deletions cut 6 bases from V and 0 bases from J, with 12 bases between. CDR1 and CDR2 from the germline V gene are MNHNS and SASEGT. The CDR3 is 14 amino acids. The CDR3 spells CASSTSIFSYEQYF. The DNA of the CDR3 is TGTGCCAGCAGCACCTCAATCTTCTCCTACGAGCAGTACTTC.

This CDR3 reads CASSRRGTGSNNEQFF. For the CDR3, the DNA is TGTGCCAGCAGCCGCCGAGGGACAGGGAGCAACAATGAGCAGTTCTTC. The J gene is TRBJ2-1, the V gene TRBV2, with TRBD1 identical over 9 bases. The germline V gene encodes CDR1 SNHLY and CDR2 FYNNEI. This CDR3 has 16 amino acids. Losses at the gene ends were 6 bases for V and 5 bases for J; bases not matched to a gene: 11.